The clone carrying this T cell receptor beta chain was seen many times. The antigen is undetermined. Quantitative barcoded 5'-RACE was used to prepare TCR beta libraries. MiXCR, applied by TCRdb to the 5' RACE reads, yields one record per CDR3 protein. This repertoire shows about 33,000 distinct CDR3 sequences, about 10% found once; its top ten account for 20%. Germline CDR1 MDHEN, CDR2 SYDVKM. V gave up 7 bases and J gave up 4 bases, with 16 bases separating them. There are 15 residues in the CDR3. These data originate in a study of CD8 T cells in ankylosing spondylitis. The study's findings and limits: Roughly 8 highly homologous variants formed a TCR beta motif that appeared characteristic of ankylosing spondylitis blood.

The receptor's source is a male donor with ankylosing spondylitis. The J gene is TRBJ2-2, the V gene TRBV28; D is perhaps TRBD1 or TRBD2 (5 bases each). Source material: synovial fluid, either unsorted or a sorted T cell fraction (not recorded which). CDR3 protein: CASTRDPAVTGELFF. The CDR3 DNA reads TGTGCCAGCACCCGGGACCCAGCAGTCACCGGGGAGCTGTTTTTT.